This passage covers 31 T cell receptor beta chains from one sample sequenced in a study of cytomegalovirus exposure and HLA in healthy donors. Vbeta (60) and Jbeta (13) primers were used in the PCR. Sequencing used immunoSEQ multiplex PCR; TCRdb keeps in-frame clones, though not all of them. The sample has about 160,000 clones, 65% to 80% seen once. The sample consisted of PBMCs. Every receptor here comes from a man aged 40-49 years in good health and CMV-seronegative.

This chain connects TRBV5-1 to TRBJ2-3; weak D call: TRBD1 (6 bases). Germline CDR1 SGHRS, CDR2 YFSETQ. The CDR3 spans 15 residues. V lost 1 base and J 3 bases, leaving 12 bases between the germline ends. CDR3 bases: TGCGCCAGCAGCTTGTACAAAGGGGGTACAGATACGCAGTATTTT. It encodes CASSLYKGGTDTQYF.

The V call is TRBV7-2, the J call TRBJ2-1, with D possibly TRBD2 on 5 matching bases. The CDR3 covers 13 residues. V was clipped by 5 bases and J by 9 bases, with 14 bases between them. In germline, CDR1 is SGHTA, CDR2 FQGNSA. CDR3 residues: CASSPQRSGEQFF. The CDR3 DNA sequence: TGTGCCAGCAGCCCCCAGAGGAGCGGTGAGCAGTTCTTC.

This chain connects TRBV11-2 to TRBJ2-7, with no clear D. This CDR3 contains 13 residues. Germline CDR1 reads SGHAT; CDR2 reads FQNNGV. Trimming took off 3 bases at V and 1 base at J, with 7 bases between the two ends. In nucleotides, the CDR3 is TGTGCCAGCAGCTTTGGCGGTTCCTACGAGCAGTACTTC. Translated: CASSFGGSYEQYF.

This chain links TRBV6-6 with TRBJ2-1; 10 positions match TRBD2. Germline trimming cut 8 bases from V and 4 bases from J; bases unmatched to any gene: 5. Germline V gene data show CDR1 as MNHNY and CDR2 as SVGAGI (reference sequence). This CDR3 region has 14 residues. CDR3 amino acids: CASPLAGEYNEQFF. In DNA, the CDR3 is TGTGCCAGCCCCCTAGCGGGAGAGTACAATGAGCAGTTCTTC.

The CDR3 is CASSGGQGPSYGYTF. In nucleotides, the CDR3 is TGTGCCAGCAGCGGTGGACAGGGGCCCTCCTATGGCTACACCTTC. V and J are TRBV9 and TRBJ1-2, with 9 bases aligning to TRBD1. This CDR3 comprises 15 residues. V was clipped by 3 bases and J by 4 bases; unmatched bases: 7. Germline V lookup: CDR1 SGDLS, CDR2 YYNGEE. The variable domain in full, with the rest retrieved from reference TRBV9 and TRBJ1-2, is DSGVTQTPKHLITATGQRVTLRCSPRSGDLSVYWYQQSLDQGLQFLIQYYNGEERAKGNILERFSAQQFPDLHSELNLSSLELGDSALYFCASSGGQGPSYGYTFGSGTRLTVV.

The rearrangement joins TRBV25-1 to TRBJ2-1, with 7 bases fitting TRBD1. CDR3 size: 14 residues. Germline assignment: CDR1 MGHDK and CDR2 SYGVNS. V gave up 7 bases and J gave up 3 bases; unmatched junction bases: 6. The CDR3 here is CASTGQKGYNEQFF. As DNA, the CDR3 is TGTGCCAGCACGGGACAGAAGGGCTACAATGAGCAGTTCTTC. The full variable domain, with the rest looked up from reference TRBV25-1 and TRBJ2-1, is EADIYQTPRYLVIGTGKKITLECSQTMGHDKMYWYQQDPGMELHLIHYSYGVNSTEKGDLSSESTVSRIRTEHFPLTLESARPSHTSQYLCASTGQKGYNEQFFGPGTRLTVL.

The chain is built from TRBV5-1 and TRBJ1-1; 8 positions match TRBD1. Germline V gene lookup returns CDR1 SGHRS and CDR2 YFSETQ. V shed 0 bases and J 4 bases; nucleotides not matched to a gene: 2. The CDR3 sequence is 14 residues long. The CDR3 sequence is CASSLDTGGTEAFF. Written as DNA, the CDR3 is TGCGCCAGCAGCTTGGACACAGGGGGCACTGAAGCTTTCTTT.

This chain connects TRBV28 to TRBJ2-4, with 15 bases lining up with TRBD2. V was clipped by 1 base and J by 11 bases; unmatched bases: 6. This CDR3 has 16 amino acids. Per the germline V gene, CDR1 is MDHEN and CDR2 is SYDVKM. For the CDR3, the DNA is TGTGCCAGCAGTTTATTGGGGACTAGCGGGAGGAGGGTTCAGTACTTC. Its protein is CASSLLGTSGRRVQYF.

This chain joins TRBV14 and TRBJ2-7; no clear D gene. Germline assignment: CDR1 SGHDN and CDR2 FVKESK. V lost 4 bases and J lost 0, with 10 bases in between. The CDR3 contains 14 residues. As DNA, the CDR3 is TGTGCCAGCAGCCTATACAGAGACTCCTACGAGCAGTACTTC. This encodes CASSLYRDSYEQYF.

This clone was counted only a few times. V usage is TRBV28 and J usage is TRBJ1-1; D uncertain. CDR3 length: 12 amino acids. Germline V gives CDR1 MDHEN, CDR2 SYDVKM. The V gene lost 4 bases and the J gene lost 11 bases, with 14 bases spanning the gap. CDR3 coding DNA: TGTGCCAGCAGTTACTTGTTTCCGCCGGCTTTCTTT. It is translated as CASSYLFPPAFF.

This chain uses TRBV18 with TRBJ2-2, with D maybe TRBD2 (5 bases). Germline CDR1 and CDR2: KGHSH and LQKENI. Trimming removed 0 bases at V and 1 base at J, with 9 bases between. This CDR3 spans 16 amino acids. CDR3 amino acids: CASSPPEVLNTGELFF. The CDR3 nucleotides read TGTGCCAGCTCACCACCGGAGGTTTTGAACACCGGGGAGCTGTTTTTT. Drawing the rest from reference TRBV18 and TRBJ2-2, the complete variable domain is NAGVMQNPRHLVRRRGQEARLRCSPMKGHSHVYWYRQLPEEGLKFMVYLQKENIIDESGMPKERFSAEFPKEGPSILRIQQVVRGDSAAYFCASSPPEVLNTGELFFGEGSRLTVL.

The rearrangement links TRBV10-3 to TRBJ2-1; maybe TRBD2 (6 bases). Germline V CDR1 and CDR2: ENHRY, SYGVKD. The CDR3 runs to 12 residues. Trimming stripped 7 bases from V and 5 bases from J, with 9 bases between. This chain's CDR3 is CAITPGDNEQFF. As DNA, the CDR3 is TGTGCCATCACCCCGGGGGACAATGAGCAGTTCTTC.

The gene calls are TRBV2 and TRBJ1-1, with a weak D call TRBD1 (5 bases). The V gene lost 5 bases and the J gene lost 10 bases, with 14 bases spanning the gap. CDR3 length: 12 residues. The germline V gene encodes CDR1 SNHLY and CDR2 FYNNEI. CDR3 sequence reads: CASSHSFGGAFF. The CDR3 coding sequence is TGTGCCAGCAGTCACTCCTTCGGGGGAGCTTTCTTT. Variable domain in full (rest from reference TRBV2 and TRBJ1-1): EPEVTQTPSHQVTQMGQEVILRCVPISNHLYFYWYRQILGQKVEFLVSFYNNEISEKSEIFDDQFSVERPDGSNFTLKIRSTKLEDSAMYFCASSHSFGGAFFGQGTRLTVV.

The V and J genes are TRBV5-4 and TRBJ2-7, with 9 bases identical to TRBD2. Germline-derived CDR1 and CDR2 are SGHNT and YYREEE (reference sequence). The length of the CDR3 is 15 residues. V was clipped by 2 bases and J by 3 bases; unmatched bases: 6. The CDR3 loop is CASSFNSGSLYEQYF. The CDR3 region has the DNA TGTGCCAGCAGCTTCAATAGCGGGAGTCTCTACGAGCAGTACTTC.

A word on this clone: Other DNA sequences in the same sample also yield this CDR3. The rearrangement uses TRBV6-5 and TRBJ2-7, with no clear D. CDR1 MNHEY and CDR2 SVGAGI come from the germline V gene. Trimming removed 2 bases at V and 0 bases at J, with 5 bases between. The CDR3 has 13 amino acids. The DNA of the CDR3 is TGTGCCAGCAGTTACCGTAGCTCCTACGAGCAGTACTTC. It specifies CASSYRSSYEQYF.

The chain couples TRBV28 to TRBJ2-2, with 9 bases identical to TRBD1. CDR3 length: 15 amino acids. From germline, CDR1 is MDHEN and CDR2 SYDVKM. J was trimmed by 6 bases and V by 8 bases; bases with no gene match: 10. CDR3 residues: CASSKGDRDAGELFF. In DNA, the CDR3 is TGTGCCAGCTCCAAAGGGGACAGGGACGCCGGGGAGCTGTTTTTT. Using reference TRBV28 and TRBJ2-2 for the parts outside the CDR3, the full variable domain is DVKVTQSSRYLVKRTGEKVFLECVQDMDHENMFWYRQDPGLGLRLIYFSYDVKMKEKGDIPEGYSVSREKKERFSLILESASTNQTSMYLCASSKGDRDAGELFFGEGSRLTVL.

The V and J genes are TRBV4-2 and TRBJ1-1; D might be TRBD1 (5 bases). This CDR3 contains 15 residues. Germline values: CDR1 LGHNA, CDR2 YNFKEQ. The V and J ends lost 1 base and 3 bases respectively, with 12 bases between them. The CDR3 bases are TGTGCCAGCAGCCAAGTCGGGGCGGGGGACACTGAAGCTTTCTTT. As protein: CASSQVGAGDTEAFF.

The count of this clone is one. The chain is built from TRBV7-2 and TRBJ2-3; possible D gene TRBD2, 5 bases. The V gene's germline CDR1 is SGHTA and CDR2 FQGNSA. The ends were cut back, 4 bases at V and 4 bases at J, with 15 bases in the middle. The CDR3 is 15 amino acids. Written as DNA, the CDR3 is TGTGCCAGCAGCTCCGGACTGCCCTTTCCAGATACGCAGTATTTT. As protein: CASSSGLPFPDTQYF.

The CDR3, as DNA: TGTGCCAGCAGCCAAGAAGGACAGGCAGGGGGTCTAGCCAAAAACATTCAGTACTTC. Translating gives CASSQEGQAGGLAKNIQYF. The chain has TRBV4-2 and TRBJ2-4; 7 nucleotides align to TRBD1. Germline V gene lookup returns CDR1 LGHNA and CDR2 YNFKEQ. The CDR3 spans 19 residues. J was trimmed by 0 bases and V by 0 bases; bases with no gene match: 11.

The rearrangement uses TRBV25-1 and TRBJ2-7; 10 bases match TRBD2. Trimming removed 7 bases from V and 6 bases from J; junction bases left unmatched: 9. This CDR3 is 14 amino acids long. Looked up from germline, CDR1 is MGHDK and CDR2 is SYGVNS. For the CDR3, the DNA is TGTGCCAGCATCAAGCGGGAGGGCCCGGCCGAGCAGTACTTC. It is translated as CASIKREGPAEQYF.

This chain uses TRBV7-9 with TRBJ2-5, with D perhaps matching TRBD2 (6 bases). V was shortened by 5 bases and J by 5 bases, with 21 bases between the two germline ends. The CDR3 length is 16 residues. Germline CDR1 SEHNR, CDR2 FQNEAQ (reference sequence). In DNA, the CDR3 is TGTGCCAGCAGCCCGGGACTCGGCGCCCCAATGGAGACCCAGTACTTC. Its protein product is CASSPGLGAPMETQYF.

The gene calls are TRBV2 and TRBJ2-1; TRBD1 aligns across 10 bases. V lost 5 bases to trimming and J lost 9 bases; unmatched junction nucleotides: 19. CDR3 length: 18 amino acids. The germline V gene encodes CDR1 SNHLY and CDR2 FYNNEI. The CDR3 is CASSTTGGAKQAMGEQFF. The CDR3 DNA is TGTGCCAGCAGTACGACAGGGGGCGCTAAGCAAGCGATGGGTGAGCAGTTCTTC.

This clone occurred once. V gene TRBV29-1 combines with J gene TRBJ2-7, with 7 bases fitting TRBD1. CDR3 length: 12 amino acids. The J segment lost 2 bases and the V segment lost 7 bases, leaving 5 bases of the junction unmatched. Germline loops: CDR1 SQVTM, CDR2 ANQGSEA. Here the CDR3 DNA reads TGCAGCGGCCGGGACAGTACCTACGAGCAGTACTTC. Encoded protein: CSGRDSTYEQYF.

The CDR3 region has the DNA TGTGCCAGCAGCTTGTTCGGGACAGGGAATAATTCACCCCTCCACTTT. The encoded protein is CASSLFGTGNNSPLHF. This chain links TRBV5-4 with TRBJ1-6; 9 nucleotides agree with TRBD1. V lost 1 base, J lost 5 bases, and 4 bases stayed unmatched. CDR1 is SGHNT and CDR2 is YYREEE in the germline V gene (reference sequence). CDR3 length equals 16 residues.

The chain uses TRBV19 and TRBJ2-3; no definite D call. The CDR3 covers 12 residues. Germline V lookup: CDR1 LNHDA, CDR2 SQIVND (reference sequence). V was trimmed by 6 bases and J by 2 bases, leaving 6 bases between them. CDR3 region: CASSENTDTQYF. In DNA, the CDR3 is TGTGCCAGTAGCGAGAACACAGATACGCAGTATTTT.

The V call is TRBV7-2, the J call TRBJ2-1; 14 positions match TRBD2. V lost 5 bases and J lost 3; bases outside the gene matches: 3. This CDR3 has 16 amino acids. Germline values: CDR1 SGHTA, CDR2 FQGNSA. CDR3 sequence reads: CASSPGTSGSYNEQFF. The CDR3 bases are TGTGCCAGCAGCCCCGGGACTAGCGGGAGCTACAATGAGCAGTTCTTC.

The chain links TRBV28 to TRBJ1-5; 9 nucleotides agree with TRBD1. The germline CDR1 and CDR2 sequences are MDHEN and SYDVKM. The ends lost 6 bases at V and 4 bases at J; junction bases unmatched: 10. The length of the CDR3 is 16 residues. This chain's CDR3 is CASRPPFGTGNQPQHF. For the CDR3, the DNA is TGTGCCAGCAGGCCGCCCTTCGGGACAGGGAATCAGCCCCAGCATTTT.

V is TRBV7-8 and J is TRBJ2-7, with a possible D match to TRBD1 (5 bases). CDR1 is SGHVS and CDR2 is FQNEAQ in the germline V gene. The CDR3 covers 15 residues. Trimming pared 3 bases from V and 0 bases from J, leaving 12 bases between. CDR3 in amino acids: CASSFRSRDSYEQYF. CDR3 bases: TGTGCCAGCAGCTTTAGGTCCAGGGACTCCTACGAGCAGTACTTC.

This chain joins TRBV7-2 and TRBJ1-5, with TRBD1 matching 7 bases. The trim removed 2 bases at V and 0 bases at J, leaving 4 bases unmatched. This CDR3 is built from 16 residues. From germline, CDR1 is SGHTA and CDR2 FQGNSA. The CDR3 nucleotides are TGTGCCAGCAGCTTATTCCGGACAGGTAGCAATCAGCCCCAGCATTTT. As protein: CASSLFRTGSNQPQHF.

The rearrangement uses TRBV18 and TRBJ2-3; tentative D call: TRBD1 (6 bases). Germline V gene sequence: CDR1 KGHSH, CDR2 LQKENI. The V end was cut by 3 bases, the J end by 2 bases, with 12 bases between. There are 15 residues in the CDR3. DNA of the CDR3: TGTGCCAGCTCACCGTCAGGGGCCTCCACAGATACGCAGTATTTT. Protein product: CASSPSGASTDTQYF.

This sequence joins TRBV29-1 and TRBJ2-2; the match to TRBD2 covers 11 bases. This CDR3 is built from 19 residues. CDR1 SQVTM and CDR2 ANQGSEA come from the germline V gene. Trimming at V came to 7 bases and at J to 0 bases, leaving 16 bases not matched to a gene. The CDR3 here is CSEARGASGRKANTGELFF. DNA for the CDR3: TGCAGCGAGGCCAGGGGGGCTAGCGGGAGGAAGGCGAACACCGGGGAGCTGTTTTTT.